One and the same sample provided the 8 T cell receptor beta chains below, sequenced in a study of blood T cell repertoires in COVID-19 (dated by TCRdb to the early 2020s). The library was built by means of the immunoSEQ multiplex PCR assay. TCRdb provides this immuneACCESS table in a form limited to in-frame rearrangements. Some clones are lacking; in checked studies, under half of them reflect an unresolved V gene, and why the rest are absent is not known. Within this sample are 250,000 or so clones, with 70% to 90% of them counted one time only. Jointly, the top ten make up about 1.6% of the sample. Sequencing was done on a sample of PBMCs or T cells enriched from blood (not recorded which). The receptors stem from a woman between 50 and 59 years old who had recovered from COVID-19.

Only a few counts were recorded for this clone. The rearrangement links TRBV7-8 to TRBJ1-3; tentative D call: TRBD1 (5 bases). Trimming removed 4 bases from V and 4 bases from J, with 14 bases in between. CDR1 and CDR2 (germline): SGHVS, FQNEAQ. The CDR3 runs to 15 residues. CDR3 sequence (DNA): TGTGCCAGCAGCTCGTCTAGCGGGGCCGGAAACACCATATATTTT. Translation: CASSSSSGAGNTIYF.

The V and J genes are TRBV7-9 and TRBJ1-1; the D is unclear. The germline V gene encodes CDR1 SEHNR and CDR2 FQNEAQ (reference sequence). V lost 5 bases, J lost 0 bases, and 13 bases lay in between. This CDR3 has 15 residues. The CDR3 nucleotides read TGTGCCAGCAGCCCCCGAGGGAGCTTGAACACTGAAGCTTTCTTT. Translated, it gives CASSPRGSLNTEAFF. The entire variable domain, with the rest obtained from reference TRBV7-9 and TRBJ1-1, is as follows: DTGVSQNPRHKITKRGQNVTFRCDPISEHNRLYWYRQTLGQGPEFLTYFQNEAQLEKSRLLSDRFSAERPKGSFSTLEIQRTEQGDSAMYLCASSPRGSLNTEAFFGQGTRLTVV.

This chain uses TRBV7-3 with TRBJ1-2; the match to TRBD1 covers 7 bases. CDR1 SGHTA and CDR2 FQGTGA come from the germline V gene. The J segment lost 10 bases and the V segment lost 2 bases, leaving 7 bases of the junction unmatched. There are 13 residues in the CDR3. CDR3 DNA: TGTGCCAGCAGCTTATCGGGACAGTCCCCCTACACCTTC. Translation gives CASSLSGQSPYTF.

The chain carries TRBV7-3 and TRBJ1-1, with a possible D match to TRBD1 (5 bases). Germline CDR1 and CDR2: SGHTA and FQGTGA. Trimming shortened V by 4 bases and J by 1 base, and 10 bases separated the two germline ends. The CDR3 totals 14 residues. The CDR3 DNA sequence: TGTGCCAGCAGCTCTACAGGAACGAACACTGAAGCTTTCTTT. Translating gives CASSSTGTNTEAFF.

The gene calls are TRBV11-3 and TRBJ2-1; 8 nucleotides agree with TRBD2. Germline assignment: CDR1 SGHNT and CDR2 YENEEA. CDR3 size: 15 residues. V lost 4 bases, J lost 0 bases, and 2 bases stayed unmatched. CDR3 in amino acids: CASSSGGSSYNEQFF. The CDR3, as DNA: TGTGCCAGCAGCTCGGGAGGGAGCTCCTACAATGAGCAGTTCTTC.

This clone was observed a few times. The J gene is TRBJ1-1, the V gene TRBV27, with 7 bases lining up with TRBD1. CDR1 is MNHEY and CDR2 is SMNVEV in the germline V gene (reference sequence). CDR3 length equals 13 residues. V lost 6 bases and J lost 4; bases outside the gene matches: 5. The CDR3 coding sequence is TGTGCCAGCAGACCATGGACAGGCACTGAAGCTTTCTTT. Amino acid sequence: CASRPWTGTEAFF.

This chain links TRBV28 with TRBJ2-1, with TRBD2 matching over 7 bases. The germline gives CDR1 MDHEN, CDR2 SYDVKM. CDR3 length: 16 residues. V was clipped by 5 bases and J by 2 bases; unmatched bases: 9. CDR3 DNA sequence: TGTGCCAGCAGTCCTAAGCGGGGACGGACCTACAATGAGCAGTTCTTC. The encoded protein is CASSPKRGRTYNEQFF.

This chain links TRBV7-8 with TRBJ1-1; D not resolved. The CDR3 consists of 13 residues. Germline V gene lookup returns CDR1 SGHVS and CDR2 FQNEAQ. Deletions cut 10 bases from V and 4 bases from J, with 16 bases between. The CDR3 coding sequence is TGTGCCATCGGTAATCGGTTAAGCACTGAAGCTTTCTTT. This codes for CAIGNRLSTEAFF.